This T cell receptor beta chain came from a study of radiotherapy plus CTLA-4 blockade in lung cancer. Background on the study: With around 30% of patients having disease control, objective responses were seen in roughly 18%.

Assay used: immunoSEQ multiplex PCR; TCRdb lists only in-frame clones, some missing. In the table there are 40,000 to 60,000 clones, roughly 90% of which are singletons. CDR1 and CDR2 (germline): SGHTA, FQGTGA. The CDR3 consists of 14 residues. V was cut by 2 bases and J by 1 base, with 8 bases left in between. Overall study findings and caveats: Early blood T cell clone dynamics reportedly forecast response best, with interferon-beta. In blood, tumor-derived TCR clones expanded after radiotherapy plus ipilimumab.

Regarding this clone: Its cognate antigen is unknown.

Patients had chemo-refractory metastatic non-small-cell lung cancer and received focal radiation plus CTLA-4 blockade that used ipilimumab. The sample was peripheral blood, taken from a patient treated with radiotherapy plus ipilimumab. The clonotype was recovered from a human donor with non-small cell lung cancer that progressed on radiotherapy plus ipilimumab. Some clones in this sample may be carry-over from other donors' samples. The gene calls are TRBV7-3 and TRBJ1-1; maybe TRBD1 (5 bases). CDR3 sequence reads: CASSLAGRNTEAFF. CDR3 coding DNA: TGTGCCAGCAGCTTAGCAGGGCGGAACACTGAAGCTTTCTTT.